This entry features one T cell receptor (beta chain) sequence. The sample is drawn from a study of blood T cell repertoires in COVID-19. Clones were read by immunoSEQ multiplex PCR, and TCRdb kept only the in-frame ones, dropping some. The sample has roughly 120,000 clones, 70% to 80% seen once; the top ten hold roughly 6.2%. The CDR3 runs 14 residues. Trimming pared 2 bases from V and 1 base from J, leaving 6 bases between. CDR1 and CDR2 (germline): LGHDT, YNNKEL (reference sequence). What was sequenced was peripheral blood. The receptor comes from a man aged 65 to 79 with acute or convalescent COVID-19. J is TRBJ1-5 and V is TRBV3-1 (or the pseudogene TRBV3-2); maybe TRBD1 (6 bases). CDR3 in DNA: TGTGCCAGCAGCCAACAGGGGAGCAATCAGCCCCAGCATTTT. Its protein product is CASSQQGSNQPQHF.